These T cell receptor beta chains were read from a single sample in a study of shared clonotypes between healthy human individuals. Sequenced by immunoSEQ multiplex PCR; TCRdb stores in-frame clones only, minus some. The sample includes approximately 530,000 clones, around 95% of them seen just once. Sequenced input: naive CD4+ T cells sorted from blood. The receptors stem from a woman in her 30s in good health. Each CDR3 is given with its conserved first and last residue. D genes are given only for firm matches. The size entry is marked missing in some rows and otherwise reads once, few, many or a size class.

CDR3 DNA,CDR3 protein,clone size,V gene,J gene,D gene
TGTGCCAGTAGTCTGGGGTTGGCCTACGAGCAGTACTTC,CASSLGLAYEQYF,NA,TRBV19,TRBJ2-7,NA
TGTGCCAGCAGCCCGGGAGGGATCACTGAAGCTTTCTTT,CASSPGGITEAFF,NA,TRBV7-7,TRBJ1-1,NA
TGCGCCAGCAGCGGAGCCGGGACAGGGGAGCATGAGCAGTTCTTC,CASSGAGTGEHEQFF,NA,TRBV4-1,TRBJ2-1,TRBD1
TGCGCCAGCAGCTTCGGACAGGCATATTCACCCCTCCACTTT,CASSFGQAYSPLHF,once,TRBV5-1,TRBJ1-6,TRBD1
TGCGCCAGCACCTCCCCCTCAGGACAGGGATTCGGGTCTGAAGCTTTCTTT,CASTSPSGQGFGSEAFF,NA,TRBV4-1,TRBJ1-1,TRBD1
TGTGCCAGCAGCGACTTGAGTGGCAAAAACATTCAGTACTTC,CASSDLSGKNIQYF,NA,TRBV9,TRBJ2-4,NA
TGTGCCAGCAGCCGCACCGGGACAGGGGATTACGAGCAGTACTTC,CASSRTGTGDYEQYF,once,TRBV6-6,TRBJ2-7,TRBD1
TGTGCCAGCAGCTCCCAGGCAGCGCTTAATGAAAAACTGTTTTTT,CASSSQAALNEKLFF,NA,TRBV11-2,TRBJ1-4,NA
TGTGCCAGCAGCTTGGATCAGGGGCGGGCATATCAGCCCCAGCATTTT,CASSLDQGRAYQPQHF,NA,TRBV5-5,TRBJ1-5,NA
TGTGCCAGCAGCTTACACGGCGGGAGTAAGACCCAGTACTTC,CASSLHGGSKTQYF,NA,TRBV7-6,TRBJ2-5,TRBD2
TGTGCCAGCAGTGACAGGGACGGCAGTCAGCCCCAGCATTTT,CASSDRDGSQPQHF,NA,TRBV2,TRBJ1-5,NA
TGTGCCAGTAGTATAGAAGGGTCGGCCACTGAAGCTTTCTTT,CASSIEGSATEAFF,NA,TRBV19,TRBJ1-1,NA
TGCGCCAGCAGTCAGGGGACAGAGGGATGGGGTACGCAGTATTTT,CASSQGTEGWGTQYF,NA,TRBV23-1,TRBJ2-3,TRBD1
TGTGTCAGAAGCTCTACCCACGTTCCGAACACTGAAGCTTTCTTT,CVRSSTHVPNTEAFF,NA,TRBV7-5,TRBJ1-1,NA
TGTGCCAGCAGTTTATCGAAGAGGACAGGGCGGAATGGCTACACCTTC,CASSLSKRTGRNGYTF,once,TRBV28,TRBJ1-2,TRBD1
TGTGCCAGCAGTAGACAGGGGGAGACCCAGTACTTC,CASSRQGETQYF,NA,TRBV2,TRBJ2-5,TRBD1
TGCGCCAGCAGCCAAGGAGGGGGGAGGGGTAGCTCCTACAATGAGCAGTTCTTC,CASSQGGGRGSSYNEQFF,NA,TRBV4-1,TRBJ2-1,NA
TGCGCCAGCAGTGAGTCGGTAGACATAGAGACCCAGTACTTC,CASSESVDIETQYF,once,TRBV10-2,TRBJ2-5,NA
TGTGCCAGCAGCCGGATCGGGACTAGCGGGGTTGGCGCAGATACGCAGTATTTT,CASSRIGTSGVGADTQYF,NA,TRBV4-2,TRBJ2-3,TRBD2
TGTGCCAGTTCTCGGACAGGGGACGGTATCGAGCAGTACTTC,CASSRTGDGIEQYF,NA,TRBV19,TRBJ2-7,TRBD1
TGTGCCAGCAGCTTAGGGGAGGGCGGGTTTCAGTCCTACGAGCAGTACTTC,CASSLGEGGFQSYEQYF,NA,TRBV7-2,TRBJ2-7,TRBD2
TGTGCCAGCAGCGTAGGACTAGCGGGAGGCTACGAGCAGTACTTC,CASSVGLAGGYEQYF,NA,TRBV9,TRBJ2-7,TRBD2
TGTGCCAGTAGTAGAACTAGCGCCACCTCTACCGAGCAGTACTTC,CASSRTSATSTEQYF,NA,TRBV19,TRBJ2-7,TRBD2
TGTGCCAGCAGTCCCGGACAGGAGAGCACAGATACGCAGTATTTT,CASSPGQESTDTQYF,NA,TRBV28,TRBJ2-3,TRBD1
TGTGCCTGGTCTAGCGGGAGTTCTGATGAGCAGTTCTTC,CAWSSGSSDEQFF,NA,TRBV30,TRBJ2-1,TRBD2
TGTGCCAGTAGAGGGACAGTTAGCAATCAGCCCCAGCATTTT,CASRGTVSNQPQHF,NA,TRBV19,TRBJ1-5,TRBD1
TGTGCCAGCAACACGGACAGGGCGGTTGTCAATGAGCAGTTCTTC,CASNTDRAVVNEQFF,NA,TRBV6-5,TRBJ2-1,TRBD1
TGTGCCAGCAGTCCGCGTCCGAGAGGCGGAATCCAATGGAGGGCCTCTCAATACGAGCAGTACTTC,CASSPRPRGGIQWRASQYEQYF,NA,TRBV27,TRBJ2-7,NA
TGTGCCAGCACCCCGCGGGGGGTAGCGGAGAGGGAGCAGTACTTC,CASTPRGVAEREQYF,NA,TRBV7-9,TRBJ2-7,TRBD2
TGTGCCAGCAGCGTAGCTCTGGGGCAGGGTTACACCGGGGAGCTGTTTTTT,CASSVALGQGYTGELFF,NA,TRBV9,TRBJ2-2,NA
TGTGCCAGCAGCTTAGTAGGGGGCAAGGCGGGCGGGGAAGCTTTCTTT,CASSLVGGKAGGEAFF,NA,TRBV11-2,TRBJ1-1,TRBD1
TGTGCCAGCAGCTTACGGGGAGCGGGAGTGCCAGATACGCAGTATTTT,CASSLRGAGVPDTQYF,once,TRBV7-2,TRBJ2-3,TRBD2
TGTGCCAGCCAGGGACACCAATATAACTATGGCTACACCTTC,CASQGHQYNYGYTF,NA,TRBV25-1,TRBJ1-2,NA
TGTGCCAGCAACGAACAGGGGGACGATCAGCCCCAGCATTTT,CASNEQGDDQPQHF,NA,TRBV6-5,TRBJ1-5,TRBD1
TGCGCCAGCAGGAAAACTGGGAGACCCCCCTCAAATGAGCAGTTCTTC,CASRKTGRPPSNEQFF,NA,TRBV5-1,TRBJ2-1,NA